A single sample is the source of the 29 T cell receptor beta chains below, sequenced in a study of CD8+ T cells in alopecia areata. Sequencing used cDNA as its template, made by extracting RNA and reverse transcribing it. Some clones are missing from TCRdb's copy, which holds only in-frame ones; the method was immunoSEQ multiplex PCR. The sample lists some 82,000 clones, about 53% occurring once. The source material was NKG2D-high CD8+ T cells sorted from blood. The receptors derive from a human donor with alopecia areata.

The chain employs TRBV2 and TRBJ2-3, with 13 bases fitting TRBD2. The junction had 4 bases not matched to a gene; V was cut back by 8 bases and J by 2 bases. This CDR3 has 15 residues. CDR1 is SNHLY and CDR2 is FYNNEI in the germline V gene. CDR3: CASGTSGAPTDTQYF. CDR3 in DNA: TGTGCCAGCGGGACTAGCGGGGCTCCCACAGATACGCAGTATTTT.

The chain couples TRBV4-1 to TRBJ2-4, with 8 bases fitting TRBD1. V dropped 4 bases and J dropped 13; count of bases not matched to a gene: 6. In germline, CDR1 is MGHRA, CDR2 YSYEKL. The length of the CDR3 is 12 residues. The CDR3, as DNA: TGCGCCAGCAGCCCCGGACAGGGAACACAGTACTTC. It yields the protein CASSPGQGTQYF.

V is TRBV7-9 and J is TRBJ1-1; no clear D gene. V was pared by 3 bases and J by 2 bases, with 13 bases between. The CDR3 has 15 amino acids. CDR1 and CDR2 from the germline V gene are SEHNR and FQNEAQ (reference sequence). CDR3 nucleotides: TGTGCCAGCAGCTTTATTGGTACAGTAAACACTGAAGCTTTCTTT. Translated: CASSFIGTVNTEAFF. The full variable domain, its missing parts supplied by reference TRBV7-9 and TRBJ1-1, is DTGVSQNPRHKITKRGQNVTFRCDPISEHNRLYWYRQTLGQGPEFLTYFQNEAQLEKSRLLSDRFSAERPKGSFSTLEIQRTEQGDSAMYLCASSFIGTVNTEAFFGQGTRLTVV.

This chain joins TRBV30 and TRBJ1-3; D is unresolved. This CDR3 region has 14 residues. V gave up 2 bases and J gave up 0 bases, with 8 bases separating them. The germline V gene encodes CDR1 GTSNPN and CDR2 SVGIG (reference sequence). The CDR3 nucleotides are TGTGCCTGGAGTAGCTGGGTCTCTGGAAACACCATATATTTT. Translation gives CAWSSWVSGNTIYF.

V is TRBV27 and J is TRBJ2-1, with a weak D call TRBD2 (5 bases). This CDR3 comprises 12 residues. Per germline, CDR1 MNHEY and CDR2 SMNVEV (reference sequence). Trimming removed 8 bases from V and 9 bases from J, with 14 bases in between. DNA of the CDR3: TGTGCCAGCTCTATCGACCGGGGTGAGCAGTTCTTC. This translates into CASSIDRGEQFF.

This clone was detected only a few times. This chain connects TRBV14 to TRBJ2-1, with TRBD1 identical over 7 bases. The germline V gene encodes CDR1 SGHDN and CDR2 FVKESK. Trimming took 6 bases from V and 14 from J; bases not matched to a gene: 10. The CDR3 covers 12 residues. CDR3 sequence: CASSFGQAWKFF. CDR3 in DNA: TGTGCCAGCAGTTTCGGACAGGCCTGGAAGTTCTTC.

CDR3 sequence (DNA): TGCGCCAGCAGCCAAAGGATTAGAGACCACGAGCAGTACTTC. Translation: CASSQRIRDHEQYF. The J gene is TRBJ2-7, the V gene TRBV4-1; no clear D gene. The germline gives CDR1 MGHRA, CDR2 YSYEKL. Trimming left V 2 bases short and J 5 bases short, with 13 bases between. This CDR3 has 14 residues.

J is TRBJ1-5 and V is TRBV10-2; 7 bases match TRBD1. Germline V gives CDR1 WSHSY, CDR2 SAAADI. This CDR3 spans 18 amino acids. The V and J ends lost 2 bases and 3 bases, in that order; junction bases with no gene match: 13. The DNA for the CDR3 is TGCGCCAGCAGTGAGCACCCTTTGGACAGGCCGGTCAATCAGCCCCAGCATTTT. Its translation: CASSEHPLDRPVNQPQHF.

The chain carries TRBV28 and TRBJ2-7; D is possibly TRBD2 (6 bases). Germline V lookup: CDR1 MDHEN, CDR2 SYDVKM. V dropped 3 bases and J dropped 3 bases, with 18 bases sitting between them. The CDR3 is made up of 16 amino acids. The CDR3 coding sequence is TGTGCCAGCAGTTTCCACTTGACCGGGACTCACTACGAGCAGTACTTC. It yields the protein CASSFHLTGTHYEQYF.

The chain has TRBV27 and TRBJ2-1; 7 bases match TRBD2. Trimming took 4 bases from V and 6 from J; bases not matched to a gene: 6. This CDR3 spans 14 amino acids. The V gene's germline CDR1 is MNHEY and CDR2 SMNVEV (reference sequence). The CDR3 DNA reads TGTGCCAGCAGTTCGTGGCGGGAGACCAATGAGCAGTTCTTC. Encoded protein: CASSSWRETNEQFF.

This clone showed up just a few times. The chain employs TRBV9 and TRBJ2-3; 7 positions agree with TRBD1. Germline CDR1 and CDR2: SGDLS and YYNGEE. After removal of 0 bases from V and 0 bases from J, the junction contained 1 base not matched to a gene. The CDR3 contains 15 residues. The CDR3 is CASSVEGGSTDTQYF. The CDR3 DNA follows: TGTGCCAGCAGCGTAGAAGGGGGCAGCACAGATACGCAGTATTTT.

The V and J genes are TRBV20-1 and TRBJ2-1; D remains ambiguous. The germline CDR1 and CDR2 sequences are DFQATT and SNEGSKA (reference sequence). V dropped 6 bases and J dropped 9 bases, with 12 bases sitting between them. The CDR3 has 11 residues. CDR3 sequence reads: CSATLNGEQFF. The CDR3 DNA sequence: TGCAGTGCCACCCTCAACGGTGAGCAGTTCTTC.

The rearrangement uses TRBV30 and TRBJ2-7, with D unclear. Trimming removed 1 base at V and 6 bases at J, with 10 bases between. From germline, CDR1 is GTSNPN and CDR2 SVGIG (reference sequence). The length of the CDR3 is 12 residues. Written as DNA, the CDR3 is TGTGCCTGGAGTGAAACCCCCGCCGAGCAGTACTTC. This sequence encodes CAWSETPAEQYF.

The chain uses TRBV7-2 and TRBJ2-1; 7 positions match TRBD2. The V and J ends lost 5 bases and 6 bases, in that order; junction bases with no gene match: 10. CDR1 is SGHTA, CDR2 FQGNSA, per germline. This CDR3 is 15 amino acids long. The CDR3 nucleotides are TGTGCCAGCAGCCGGGGTTTAGCGGGCTTCAATGAGCAGTTCTTC. Protein sequence: CASSRGLAGFNEQFF.

This clone was detected once. This chain links TRBV27 with TRBJ2-7; 8 bases fit TRBD1. The CDR3 extends over 14 amino acids. V shed 3 bases and J 6 bases; nucleotides not matched to a gene: 7. From germline, CDR1 is MNHEY and CDR2 SMNVEV (reference sequence). CDR3 sequence: CASSLWQGAREQYF. CDR3 coding DNA: TGTGCCAGCAGTTTGTGGCAGGGGGCGCGCGAGCAGTACTTC.

The chain joins TRBV27 to TRBJ2-1; 7 bases match TRBD2. The CDR3 length is 14 residues. Germline CDR1 reads MNHEY; CDR2 reads SMNVEV (reference sequence). The V and J ends lost 8 bases and 7 bases, in that order; junction bases with no gene match: 11. CDR3 nucleotides: TGTGCCAGCGGATTCAGCGGGAAGGGGAATGAGCAGTTCTTC. Translation gives CASGFSGKGNEQFF.

The rearrangement links TRBV7-9 to TRBJ2-3, with D perhaps matching TRBD1 (6 bases). V was clipped by 5 bases and J by 2 bases, with 14 bases between them. CDR3 size: 15 residues. Germline V gene lookup returns CDR1 SEHNR and CDR2 FQNEAQ (reference sequence). The CDR3 DNA reads as TGTGCCAGCAGCCCCCCGGACAGATACACAGATACGCAGTATTTT. Amino acids: CASSPPDRYTDTQYF.

This clone was picked up a small number of times. Distinct nucleotide sequences in the sample also encode this CDR3. The chain is built from TRBV28 and TRBJ2-7; D gene unclear. The CDR3 sequence is 11 residues long. The V end lost 3 bases, the J end lost 3 bases, and 3 bases lay between the germline ends. Germline-derived CDR1 and CDR2 are MDHEN and SYDVKM. DNA of the CDR3: TGTGCCAGCAGTTTGCTCTACGAGCAGTACTTC. Translation: CASSLLYEQYF.

This clone is a singleton in its sample. V is TRBV28 and J is TRBJ1-2; weak D call: TRBD1 (5 bases). V dropped 3 bases and J dropped 4 bases, with 9 bases sitting between them. Germline CDR1 is MDHEN and CDR2 is SYDVKM. There are 13 residues in the CDR3. The CDR3 DNA follows: TGTGCCAGCAGTTTGCGGGGGATCTATGGCTACACCTTC. Translated: CASSLRGIYGYTF.

This clone was found a few times. V and J are TRBV10-3 and TRBJ2-7; D unclear. V dropped 8 bases and J dropped 2 bases, with 10 bases sitting between them. Germline CDR1 reads ENHRY; CDR2 reads SYGVKD. The CDR3 contains 12 residues. This CDR3 is CAILSRTYEQYF. The CDR3 nucleotides read TGTGCCATCCTTTCACGGACCTACGAGCAGTACTTC.

V and J are TRBV27 and TRBJ1-1; a possible D gene is TRBD1 (6 bases). CDR3 size: 14 residues. Germline CDR1 and CDR2: MNHEY and SMNVEV (reference sequence). Trimming removed 7 bases from V and 1 base from J, with 13 bases in between. CDR3 protein: CASTDLTGNTEAFF. The CDR3 DNA sequence: TGTGCCAGCACCGACCTGACAGGGAACACTGAAGCTTTCTTT.

This clone occurred a few times. The V gene is TRBV13, the J gene TRBJ2-1; no clear D gene. Germline loops: CDR1 PRHDT, CDR2 FYEKMQ (reference sequence). CDR3 length: 14 residues. V was trimmed by 4 bases and J by 5 bases, leaving 12 bases between them. CDR3 in amino acids: CASSWELGHNEQFF. For the CDR3, the DNA is TGTGCCAGCAGCTGGGAATTAGGGCACAATGAGCAGTTCTTC.

The chain carries TRBV5-6 and TRBJ1-2, with TRBD1 matching over 8 bases. The V gene end was trimmed by 4 bases and the J gene end by 3 bases; junction bases not matched to a gene: 5. Germline CDR1 reads SGHDT; CDR2 reads YYEEEE. The CDR3 is made up of 14 amino acids. The DNA of the CDR3 is TGTGCCAGCAGCCAGGGGGCAAGTGACTATGGCTACACCTTC. Amino acids: CASSQGASDYGYTF.

CDR3 region: CAWSDQVTSYNSPLHF. The CDR3 DNA sequence: TGTGCCTGGAGTGACCAGGTCACCTCCTATAATTCACCCCTCCACTTT. This chain joins TRBV30 and TRBJ1-6; D call uncertain. CDR1 and CDR2 (germline): GTSNPN, SVGIG (reference sequence). V was cut by 1 base and J by 0 bases, with 10 bases left in between. There are 16 residues in the CDR3.

This clone appeared a few times. This CDR3 is also generated by other DNA sequences in the sample. The rearrangement joins TRBV4-1 to TRBJ2-5; D unclear. Germline V gives CDR1 MGHRA, CDR2 YSYEKL. This CDR3 contains 12 residues. Between the trimmed V and J ends, which lost 1 base and 3 bases, there was a span of 3 bases. The CDR3 spells CASSQGEETQYF. CDR3 DNA sequence: TGCGCCAGCAGCCAAGGGGAAGAGACCCAGTACTTC.

The V gene is TRBV2, the J gene TRBJ2-1, with 9 positions matching TRBD2. There are 17 residues in the CDR3. J lost 0 bases, V lost 4 bases, and 7 bases had no gene match. The germline V gene encodes CDR1 SNHLY and CDR2 FYNNEI. CDR3 amino acids: CASSGSREGSSYNEQFF. The DNA of the CDR3 is TGTGCCAGCAGTGGTTCGCGGGAGGGCAGCTCCTACAATGAGCAGTTCTTC.

This clone was counted a few times. The chain recombines TRBV28 with TRBJ1-3; TRBD1 aligns across 7 bases. CDR3 length: 16 residues. Trimming took 4 bases from V and 4 from J; bases not matched to a gene: 10. Per the germline V gene, CDR1 is MDHEN and CDR2 is SYDVKM. The CDR3 DNA follows: TGTGCCAGCAGTTCCCTTAGGGGGCCGACAGGAAACACCATATATTTT. It yields the protein CASSSLRGPTGNTIYF.

The rearrangement links TRBV29-1 to TRBJ1-2; tentative D call: TRBD1 (6 bases). There are 14 residues in the CDR3. Germline lookup yields CDR1 SQVTM and CDR2 ANQGSEA. Trimming removed 6 bases from V and 5 bases from J, with 19 bases in between. Written as DNA, the CDR3 is TGCAGCGTCCCTACAGGGTTGTTAGGATATGGCTACACCTTC. Translation: CSVPTGLLGYGYTF.

This clone was seen just once. The V call is TRBV2, the J call TRBJ2-7; TRBD1 or TRBD2 may be the D gene (5 bases each). This CDR3 contains 14 residues. Trimming took 3 bases from V and 3 from J, leaving 12 bases between them. The germline CDR1 and CDR2 sequences are SNHLY and FYNNEI. The CDR3 loop is CASSDMGDGYEQYF. CDR3 DNA: TGTGCCAGCAGTGATATGGGGGACGGCTACGAGCAGTACTTC.